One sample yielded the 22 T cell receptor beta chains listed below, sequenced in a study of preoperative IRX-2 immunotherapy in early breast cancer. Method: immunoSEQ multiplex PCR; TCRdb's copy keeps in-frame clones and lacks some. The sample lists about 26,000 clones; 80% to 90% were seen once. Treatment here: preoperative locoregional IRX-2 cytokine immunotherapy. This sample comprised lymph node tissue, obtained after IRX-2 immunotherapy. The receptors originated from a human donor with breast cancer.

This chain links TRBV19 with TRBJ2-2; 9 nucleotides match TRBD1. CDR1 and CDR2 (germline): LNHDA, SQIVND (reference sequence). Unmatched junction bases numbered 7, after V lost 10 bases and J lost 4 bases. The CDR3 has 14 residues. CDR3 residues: CATEGQGITGELFF. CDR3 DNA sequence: TGTGCCACCGAGGGACAGGGAATCACCGGGGAGCTGTTTTTT.

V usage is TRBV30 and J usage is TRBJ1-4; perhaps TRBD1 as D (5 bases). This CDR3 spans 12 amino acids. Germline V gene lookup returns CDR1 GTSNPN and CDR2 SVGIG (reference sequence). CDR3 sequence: CALSKRGDRLFF. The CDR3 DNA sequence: TGTGCACTCTCCAAAAGGGGAGACAGACTGTTTTTT.

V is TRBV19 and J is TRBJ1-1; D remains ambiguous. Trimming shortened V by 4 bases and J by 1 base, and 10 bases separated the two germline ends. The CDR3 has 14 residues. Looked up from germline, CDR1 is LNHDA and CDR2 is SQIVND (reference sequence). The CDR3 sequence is CASSRDLRNTEAFF. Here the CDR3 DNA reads TGTGCCAGTAGTAGGGATTTAAGGAACACTGAAGCTTTCTTT.

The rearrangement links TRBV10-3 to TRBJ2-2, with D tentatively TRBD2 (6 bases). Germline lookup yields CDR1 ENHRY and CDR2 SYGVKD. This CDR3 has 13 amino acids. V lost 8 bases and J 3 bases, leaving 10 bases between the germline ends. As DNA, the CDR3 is TGTGCCATCGAAGCGGGCTACACCGGGGAGCTGTTTTTT. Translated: CAIEAGYTGELFF.

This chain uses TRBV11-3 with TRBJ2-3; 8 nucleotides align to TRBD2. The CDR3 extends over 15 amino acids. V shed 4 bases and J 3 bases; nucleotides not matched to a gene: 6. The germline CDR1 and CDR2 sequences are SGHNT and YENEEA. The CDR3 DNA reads TGTGCCAGCAGCTCTCATTCGGGGGGGACAGATACGCAGTATTTT. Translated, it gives CASSSHSGGTDTQYF.

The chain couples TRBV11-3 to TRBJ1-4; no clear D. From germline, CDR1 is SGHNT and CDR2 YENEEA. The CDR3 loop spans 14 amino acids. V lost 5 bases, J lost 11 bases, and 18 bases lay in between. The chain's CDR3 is CASSKRDPSGKLFF. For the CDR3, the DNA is TGTGCCAGCAGCAAACGGGATCCTAGCGGGAAACTGTTTTTT.

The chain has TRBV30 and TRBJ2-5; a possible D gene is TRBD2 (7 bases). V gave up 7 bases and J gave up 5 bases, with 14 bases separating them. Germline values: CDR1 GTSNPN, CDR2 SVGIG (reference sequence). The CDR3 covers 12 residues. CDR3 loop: CALQGGAETQYF. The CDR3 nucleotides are TGTGCCTTACAAGGGGGGGCCGAGACCCAGTACTTC.

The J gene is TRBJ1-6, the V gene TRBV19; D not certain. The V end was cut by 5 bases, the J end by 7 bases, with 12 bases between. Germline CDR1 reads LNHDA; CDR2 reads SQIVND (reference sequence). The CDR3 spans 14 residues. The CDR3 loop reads CASSSGPTNSPLHF. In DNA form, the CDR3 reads TGTGCCAGTAGTTCCGGGCCCACCAATTCACCCCTCCACTTT.

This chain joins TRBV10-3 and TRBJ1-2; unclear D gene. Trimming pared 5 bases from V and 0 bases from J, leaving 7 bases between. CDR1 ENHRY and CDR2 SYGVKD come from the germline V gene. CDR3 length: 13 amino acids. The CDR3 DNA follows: TGTGCCATCAGTCCCGACCCTAACTATGGCTACACCTTC. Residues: CAISPDPNYGYTF.

The CDR3 DNA reads TGTGCCAGCGCGGATGCGAACACTGAAGCTTTCTTT. As protein: CASADANTEAFF. The chain joins TRBV28 to TRBJ1-1; D gene uncertain. This CDR3 is built from 12 residues. Trimming removed 8 bases from V and 1 base from J, with 8 bases in between. Germline-derived CDR1 and CDR2 are MDHEN and SYDVKM.

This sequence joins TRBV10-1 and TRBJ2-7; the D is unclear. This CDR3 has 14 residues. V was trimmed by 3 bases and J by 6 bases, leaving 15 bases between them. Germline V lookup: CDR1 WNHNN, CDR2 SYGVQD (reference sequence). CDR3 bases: TGCGCCAGCAGTGACTCCAGGACCCTGGGCGAGCAGTACTTC. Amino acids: CASSDSRTLGEQYF.

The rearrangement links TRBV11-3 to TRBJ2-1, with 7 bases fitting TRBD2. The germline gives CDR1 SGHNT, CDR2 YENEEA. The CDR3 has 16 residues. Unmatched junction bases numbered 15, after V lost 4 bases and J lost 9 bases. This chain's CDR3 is CASSSPWVAGNLEQFF. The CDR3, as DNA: TGTGCCAGCAGCTCCCCTTGGGTAGCGGGCAACCTTGAGCAGTTCTTC.

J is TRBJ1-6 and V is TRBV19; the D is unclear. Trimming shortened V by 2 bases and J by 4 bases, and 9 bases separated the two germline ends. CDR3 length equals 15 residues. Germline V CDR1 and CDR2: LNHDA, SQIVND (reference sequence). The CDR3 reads CASSITADYNSPLHF. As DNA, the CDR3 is TGTGCCAGTAGTATAACGGCGGATTATAATTCACCCCTCCACTTT.

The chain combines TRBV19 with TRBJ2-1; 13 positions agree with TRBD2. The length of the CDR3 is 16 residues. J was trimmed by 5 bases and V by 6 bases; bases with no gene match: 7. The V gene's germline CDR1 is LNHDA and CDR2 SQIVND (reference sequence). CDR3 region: CASSEKGLAGNNEQFF. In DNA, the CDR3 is TGTGCCAGTAGCGAAAAGGGACTAGCGGGGAACAATGAGCAGTTCTTC.

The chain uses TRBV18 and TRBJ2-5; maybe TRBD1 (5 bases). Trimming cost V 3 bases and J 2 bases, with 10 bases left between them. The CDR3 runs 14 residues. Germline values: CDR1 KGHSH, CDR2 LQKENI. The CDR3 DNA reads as TGTGCCAGCTCACCGAATGGACAACAAGAGACCCAGTACTTC. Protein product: CASSPNGQQETQYF. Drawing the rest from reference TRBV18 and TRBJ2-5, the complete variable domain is NAGVMQNPRHLVRRRGQEARLRCSPMKGHSHVYWYRQLPEEGLKFMVYLQKENIIDESGMPKERFSAEFPKEGPSILRIQQVVRGDSAAYFCASSPNGQQETQYFGPGTRLLVL.

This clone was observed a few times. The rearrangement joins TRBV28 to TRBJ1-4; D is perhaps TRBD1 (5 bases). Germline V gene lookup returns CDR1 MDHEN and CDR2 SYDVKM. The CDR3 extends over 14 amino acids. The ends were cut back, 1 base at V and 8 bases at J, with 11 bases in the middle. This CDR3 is CASSLYSRDEKLFF. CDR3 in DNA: TGTGCCAGCAGTTTATATTCCCGGGACGAAAAACTGTTTTTT.

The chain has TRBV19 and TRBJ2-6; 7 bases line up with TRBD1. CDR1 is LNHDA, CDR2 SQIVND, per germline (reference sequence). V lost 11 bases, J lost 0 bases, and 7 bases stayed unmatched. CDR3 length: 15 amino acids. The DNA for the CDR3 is TGTGCCGCCAGACAGGGTTACTCTGGGGCCAACGTCCTGACTTTC. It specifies CAARQGYSGANVLTF.

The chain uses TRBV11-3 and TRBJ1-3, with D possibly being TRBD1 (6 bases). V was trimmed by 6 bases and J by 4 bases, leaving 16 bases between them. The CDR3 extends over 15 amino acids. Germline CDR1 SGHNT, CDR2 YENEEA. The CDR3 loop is CASSSNRGGGNTIYF. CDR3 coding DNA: TGTGCCAGCAGTTCGAATAGGGGGGGAGGAAACACCATATATTTT.

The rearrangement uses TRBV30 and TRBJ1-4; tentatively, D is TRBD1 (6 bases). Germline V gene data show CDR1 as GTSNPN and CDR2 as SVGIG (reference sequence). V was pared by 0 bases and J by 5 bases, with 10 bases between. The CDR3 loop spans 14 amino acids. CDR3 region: CAWSVGGPNEKLFF. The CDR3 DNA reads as TGTGCCTGGAGTGTGGGGGGCCCCAATGAAAAACTGTTTTTT.

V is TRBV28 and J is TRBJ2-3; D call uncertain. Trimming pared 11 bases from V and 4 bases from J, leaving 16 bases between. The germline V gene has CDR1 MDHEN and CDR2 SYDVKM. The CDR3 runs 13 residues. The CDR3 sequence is CACESGSADTQYF. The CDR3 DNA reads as TGTGCCTGCGAGTCGGGTAGTGCAGATACGCAGTATTTT.

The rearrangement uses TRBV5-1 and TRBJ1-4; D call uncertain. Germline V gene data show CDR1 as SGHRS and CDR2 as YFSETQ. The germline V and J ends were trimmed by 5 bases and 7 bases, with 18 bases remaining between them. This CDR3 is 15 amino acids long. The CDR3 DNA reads TGCGCCAGCAGACGACTGGAAAAACGGGTTGAAAAACTGTTTTTT. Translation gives CASRRLEKRVEKLFF.

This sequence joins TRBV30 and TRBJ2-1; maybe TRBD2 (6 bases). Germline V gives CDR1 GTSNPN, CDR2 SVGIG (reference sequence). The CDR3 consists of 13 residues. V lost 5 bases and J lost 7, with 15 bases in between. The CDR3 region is CAWGLGAGNEQFF. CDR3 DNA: TGTGCCTGGGGCCTCGGGGCGGGGAATGAGCAGTTCTTC.